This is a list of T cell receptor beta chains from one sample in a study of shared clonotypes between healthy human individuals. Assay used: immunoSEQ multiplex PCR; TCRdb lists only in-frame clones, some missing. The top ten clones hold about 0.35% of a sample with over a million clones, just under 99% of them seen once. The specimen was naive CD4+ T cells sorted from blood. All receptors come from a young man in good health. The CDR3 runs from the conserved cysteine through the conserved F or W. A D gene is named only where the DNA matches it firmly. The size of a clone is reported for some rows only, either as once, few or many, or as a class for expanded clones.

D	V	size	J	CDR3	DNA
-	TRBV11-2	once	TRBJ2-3	CASSRLTSTDTQYF	TGTGCCAGCAGCCGACTTACGAGCACAGATACGCAGTATTTT
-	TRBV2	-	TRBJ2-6	CASSLRAVASGANVLTF	TGTGCCAGCAGTTTGAGGGCCGTGGCCTCTGGGGCCAACGTCCTGACTTTC
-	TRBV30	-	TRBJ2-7	CAWSVVEQYF	TGTGCCTGGAGTGTAGTAGAGCAGTACTTC
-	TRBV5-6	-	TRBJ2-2	CASSSTVTGELFF	TGTGCCAGCAGCTCAACAGTCACCGGGGAGCTGTTTTTT
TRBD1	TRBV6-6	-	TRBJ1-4	CASWDRDEKLFF	TGTGCCAGTTGGGACAGGGACGAAAAACTGTTTTTT
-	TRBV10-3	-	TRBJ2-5	CAISDADRIQETQYF	TGTGCCATCAGTGACGCCGACAGAATACAAGAGACCCAGTACTTC
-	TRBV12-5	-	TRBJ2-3	CASAGTDTDTQYF	TGTGCTAGCGCGGGGACAGACACAGATACGCAGTATTTT
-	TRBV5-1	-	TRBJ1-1	CASSPREGSTEAFF	TGCGCCAGCAGCCCGCGGGAGGGGAGCACTGAAGCTTTCTTT
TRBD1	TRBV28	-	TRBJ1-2	CASSPAGTGGSGYTF	TGTGCCAGCAGCCCAGCCGGGACAGGGGGAAGCGGCTACACCTTC
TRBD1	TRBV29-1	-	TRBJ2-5	CSAEDRGETQYF	TGCAGCGCCGAGGACAGGGGGGAGACCCAGTACTTC
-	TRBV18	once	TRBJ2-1	CASSPPHSLSSYNEQFF	TGTGCCAGCTCACCACCGCACAGCCTAAGCTCCTACAATGAGCAGTTCTTC
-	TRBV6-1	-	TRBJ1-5	CASSAVGRQPQHF	TGTGCCAGCAGTGCGGTAGGGAGACAGCCCCAGCATTTT
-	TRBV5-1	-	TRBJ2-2	CASSLVVSNYDTGELFF	TGCGCCAGCAGCTTGGTGGTCAGCAACTATGACACCGGGGAGCTGTTTTTT
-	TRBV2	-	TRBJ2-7	CASSDFRERYF	TGTGCCAGCAGTGACTTCCGGGAGAGGTACTTC
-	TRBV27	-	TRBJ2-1	CASSGGGSYNEQFF	TGTGCCAGCAGTGGTGGCGGTTCCTACAATGAGCAGTTCTTC
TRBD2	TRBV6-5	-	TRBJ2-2	CATSGTSGHTGELFF	TGTGCCACCTCGGGGACTAGCGGGCACACCGGGGAGCTGTTTTTT
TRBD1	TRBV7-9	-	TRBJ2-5	CASSRDRAQETQYF	TGTGCCAGCAGCAGGGACAGGGCACAAGAGACCCAGTACTTC
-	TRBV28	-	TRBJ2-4	CASRFLGGAGNIQYF	TGTGCCAGCAGATTCCTGGGCGGAGCGGGAAACATTCAGTACTTC
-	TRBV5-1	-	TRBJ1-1	CASSLVPAGGTEAFF	TGCGCCAGCAGCTTGGTTCCTGCGGGGGGCACTGAAGCTTTCTTT
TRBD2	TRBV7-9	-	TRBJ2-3	CASSPLSGRTSNTQYF	TGTGCCAGCAGCCCCCTTAGCGGGAGGACTTCCAATACGCAGTATTTT
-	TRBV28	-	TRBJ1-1	CASSPQRGLNTEAFF	TGTGCCAGCAGTCCCCAGCGCGGGCTGAACACTGAAGCTTTCTTT
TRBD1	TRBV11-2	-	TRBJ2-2	CASSPKYRQGSRELFF	TGTGCCAGCAGCCCGAAATACCGACAGGGAAGTAGGGAGCTGTTTTTT
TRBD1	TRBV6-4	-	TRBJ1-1	CASSEETGRSTEAFF	TGTGCCAGCAGTGAGGAGACAGGGAGGAGCACTGAAGCTTTCTTT
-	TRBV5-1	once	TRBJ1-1	CASSLGVWGFPNNTEAFF	TGCGCCAGCAGCTTGGGGGTGTGGGGATTCCCAAATAACACTGAAGCTTTCTTT
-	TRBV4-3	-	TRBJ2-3	CASSQEIPFYTQYF	TGCGCCAGCAGCCAAGAGATTCCGTTCTATACGCAGTATTTT
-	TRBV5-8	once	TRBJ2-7	CASVLTRTYEQYF	TGTGCCAGCGTCCTAACTAGAACCTACGAGCAGTACTTC
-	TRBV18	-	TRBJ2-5	CASSPLNQETQYF	TGTGCCAGCTCACCCCTGAACCAAGAGACCCAGTACTTC
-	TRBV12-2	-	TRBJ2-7	CASRFSQGDSGEQYF	TGTGCAAGTCGCTTCTCCCAGGGGGACTCGGGCGAGCAGTACTTC
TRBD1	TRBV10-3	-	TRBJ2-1	CAIRPDRGSLNEQFF	TGTGCCATCAGACCCGACAGGGGTAGCTTGAATGAGCAGTTCTTC
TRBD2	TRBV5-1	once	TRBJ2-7	CASSFGLAGGITYEQYF	TGCGCCAGCAGCTTCGGACTAGCGGGAGGAATCACCTACGAGCAGTACTTC
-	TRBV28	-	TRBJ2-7	CASSLDGRLYF	TGTGCCAGCAGTTTAGATGGGAGGTTGTACTTC
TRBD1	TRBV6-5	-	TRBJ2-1	CASSHRDRGYNEQFF	TGTGCCAGCAGCCACCGGGACAGGGGTTACAATGAGCAGTTCTTC
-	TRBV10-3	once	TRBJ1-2	CAISVEGNYGYTF	TGTGCCATCAGTGTGGAGGGGAACTATGGCTACACCTTC
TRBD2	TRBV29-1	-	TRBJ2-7	CSVIFLRDYYEQYF	TGCAGCGTTATATTTCTCCGGGACTACTACGAGCAGTACTTC
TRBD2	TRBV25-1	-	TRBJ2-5	CASSELQTSGSSGAQYF	TGTGCCAGCAGTGAACTTCAGACTAGCGGGAGTTCGGGGGCCCAGTACTTC
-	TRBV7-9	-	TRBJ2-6	CASSSRQDGANVLTF	TGTGCCAGCAGCTCGCGACAGGATGGGGCCAACGTCCTGACTTTC
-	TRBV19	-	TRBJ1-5	CASSIQLNQPQHF	TGTGCCAGTAGTATCCAGCTCAATCAGCCCCAGCATTTT